There are many counts of the clone carrying this T cell receptor beta chain. The target antigen is unknown. The data were taken from a study of T cells in Graves' hyperthyroidism and ophthalmopathy. This CDR3 comprises 15 residues. V lost 2 bases, J lost 3 bases, and 3 bases stayed unmatched. Germline CDR1 MNHEY, CDR2 SVGAGI. Thyroid ultrasound, orbital computed tomography, clinical symptoms, and serum thyroxine and TRAb underpinned diagnoses. The source of the PBMCs was 8 to 10 ml of fresh peripheral blood. General study findings and limits: Most thyroid clonotypes expanded above 0.001 were also detected in blood. From stable hyperthyroidism, ophthalmopathy was separated by a 13 V-J model.

TCR beta CDR3 sequences were amplified from RNA transcripts. A first-round RT-PCR of the TCR CDR3 used the HTBI primer set. TCRdb re-derived calls from the multiplex PCR reads in MiXCR, one entry per CDR3 protein. Of under 350,000 distinct CDR3 sequences in the sample, around 20% were seen once. The TCR sequence derives from a woman in her 50s with Graves' hyperthyroidism. The chain is built from TRBV6-5 and TRBJ1-3, with 8 bases fitting TRBD1. Sequencing was performed on blood. CDR3 in DNA: TGTGCCAGCAGTTACGGACAGGGTAGTGGAAACACCATATATTTT. Translating gives CASSYGQGSGNTIYF.